There are many counts of the clone carrying this T cell receptor (beta chain). Its specificity is unknown. For TCR beta, libraries came from iRepertoire HTBI primers and Arm-PCR of CDR3 regions. Original methodology: In the combined samples, approximately 62 TRBV and approximately 15 TRBJ segments were identified. TCRdb used MiXCR to reprocess the multiplex PCR reads, holding one entry per CDR3 protein. The V and J calls and clone size come from TCRdb's table, not from the authors' own analysis. The sample lists fewer than 450,000 distinct CDR3 sequences; 20% to 25% were seen once. The data belong to a study of regulatory T cells in long-lasting Graves disease. Broader study findings: Persistent Graves' cases showed lower TCR diversity than newly diagnosed cases. With persistent disease, TRBV28, TRBJ1-2 and TRBJ2-5 were the favored segments.

Stated time point: persistent/refractory GD, antithyroid drugs over 5 years with positive TRAb. Preparation of the TCR library used RNA extracted from PBMCs. It was by American Thyroid Association guidelines that Graves' disease was diagnosed. CDR3 length equals 13 residues. CDR1 is SNHLY, CDR2 FYNNEI, per germline. V lost 3 bases, J lost 8 bases, and 13 bases lay in between. This TCR derives from a female donor with Graves disease. This material consisted of peripheral blood mononuclear cells (PBMCs), taken when the disease was refractory, from a patient treated with antithyroid drugs. The chain is built from TRBV2 and TRBJ1-2; a possible D gene is TRBD1 (6 bases). CDR3 loop: CASSELGGRGYTF. CDR3 sequence (DNA): TGTGCCAGCAGTGAGTTGGGGGGGCGCGGCTACACCTTC.